Below, one T cell receptor beta chain is given with its context. The conserved phenylalanine or tryptophan normally closing the CDR3 is absent here, so this likely arose from a read error. This sample was included in a study of regulatory T cells in long-lasting Graves disease. Both iRepertoire HTBI primers and Arm-PCR of CDR3 regions were used to build the TCR beta libraries. TCRdb reprocessed the multiplex PCR reads via MiXCR and lists one record per CDR3 protein. The sample lists some 460,000 distinct CDR3 sequences, 15% to 20% seen once, with more than 10% in the top ten. Time point in this sample: newly diagnosed GD, antithyroid drugs for less than 3 months. Construction of the TCR library relied on RNA isolated from PBMCs. V dropped 0 bases and J dropped 3 bases, with 9 bases sitting between them. Per the germline V gene, CDR1 is ENHRY and CDR2 is SYGVKD. The CDR3 loop spans 14 amino acids. This sample also appeared in a second study, on T cells in Graves' hyperthyroidism and ophthalmopathy.

Specimen: peripheral blood mononuclear cells (PBMCs), collected at new diagnosis, from a patient treated with antithyroid drugs. This chain joins TRBV10-3 and TRBJ2-7, with D possibly matching TRBD1 (5 bases). The receptor comes from a man aged 35-49 years with Graves disease. The CDR3 loop reads CAISESRAGYEQYL. In nucleotides, the CDR3 is TGTGCCATCAGTGAGTCCAGGGCCGGCTACGAGCAGTACCTC.